This is a list of T cell receptor beta chains from one sample in a study of cytomegalovirus exposure and HLA in healthy donors. Clones were read by immunoSEQ multiplex PCR, and TCRdb kept only the in-frame ones, dropping some. The sample records about 160,000 clones, around 83% being singletons. The sample was PBMCs. These receptors came from a girl aged 2 to 9 in good health and CMV-seropositive. The conserved cysteine and the conserved F or W are not part of the CDR3 here.

ASRRRALNTEAF TRBV2
ASSQPRDRAHEQY TRBV4-1
ASSLNTEAF TRBV30
SGRTGGLGGYT TRBV29-1
ASSPGTGDINEQY TRBV11-2
ASGLVLGGADTQY TRBV12-5
ASSPISGQDGYGYT TRBV19
ASSETQGAGEAF TRBV10-2
ASSEDNYGEQY TRBV10-1
ASSTDRTSGRVPDTQY TRBV19
SSSIRRGQTDTQY TRBV7-9
ASSQPAAGQGLKGGYT TRBV4-1
ASSLAQGEDTQY TRBV2
ASSSHRGYNSPLH TRBV6-5
ASSGLRQYNEQF TRBV10-2
ASSSHMEGRDNEQF TRBV5-8
ASSSRGGLAGNTIY TRBV7-8
ASSPQLQRNTIY TRBV18
ASSPFEAGEQY TRBV27
ASPHRGLSDEQF TRBV2
ASSEAGGVDTQY TRBV6-1
ASLRQWARETQY TRBV2
ASSLAVGRGETQY TRBV5-1
ASSLDSRQQETQY TRBV5-1
ASSLVAAMNTEAF TRBV5-5
ASGTSGRSAYEQY TRBV6-1
ASSVGTGLQF TRBV6-1